This T cell receptor beta chain was observed in a study of blood T cell repertoires in COVID-19. For the study at large: Acute-phase and convalescent COVID-19 samples originated in the United States, Italy and Spain.

Original handling: Estimates of nucleated cell counts were drawn from the amplification of reference gene primers. Profiled with immunoSEQ multiplex PCR; TCRdb holds only in-frame clones, not every one. V and J calls plus clone size are reproduced from that table; the DNA served to infer D and trimming. This sample carries under 50,000 clones, more than 85% of them seen once, and the ten largest clones take around 1%. V was pared by 4 bases and J by 3 bases, with 3 bases of the junction left unmatched. From germline, CDR1 is SGHRS and CDR2 YFSETQ. This CDR3 region has 16 residues. Enrolled during active infection, Seattle patients were then followed longitudinally.

The sample consisted of peripheral blood. The clonotype was recovered from a man aged 55 to 70 with COVID-19, enrolled during active disease. The chain has TRBV5-1 and TRBJ2-2; 13 nucleotides match TRBD2. CDR3: CASSILAGGHTGELFF. The CDR3 region has the DNA TGCGCCAGCAGCATACTAGCGGGGGGGCACACCGGGGAGCTGTTTTTT. The whole variable domain, filled in from reference TRBV5-1 and TRBJ2-2, reads KAGVTQTPRYLIKTRGQQVTLSCSPISGHRSVSWYQQTPGQGLQFLFEYFSETQRNKGNFPGRFSGRQFSNSRSEMNVSTLELGDSALYLCASSILAGGHTGELFFGEGSRLTVL.